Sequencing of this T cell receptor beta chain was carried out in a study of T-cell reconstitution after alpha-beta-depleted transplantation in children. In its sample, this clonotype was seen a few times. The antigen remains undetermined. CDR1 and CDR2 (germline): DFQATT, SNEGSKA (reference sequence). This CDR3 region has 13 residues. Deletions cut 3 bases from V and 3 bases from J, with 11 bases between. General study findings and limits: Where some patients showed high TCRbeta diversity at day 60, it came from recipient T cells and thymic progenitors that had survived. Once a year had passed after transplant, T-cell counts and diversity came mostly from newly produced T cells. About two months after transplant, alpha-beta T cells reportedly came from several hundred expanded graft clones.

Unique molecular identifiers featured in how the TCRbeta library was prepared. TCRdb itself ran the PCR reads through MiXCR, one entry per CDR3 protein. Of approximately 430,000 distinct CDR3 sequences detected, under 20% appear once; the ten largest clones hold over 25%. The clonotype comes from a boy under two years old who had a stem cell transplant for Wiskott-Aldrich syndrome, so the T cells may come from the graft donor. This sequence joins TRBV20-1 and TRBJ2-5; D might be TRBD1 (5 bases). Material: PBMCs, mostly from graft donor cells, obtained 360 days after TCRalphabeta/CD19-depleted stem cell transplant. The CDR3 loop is CSASRPQEETQYF. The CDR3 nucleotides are TGCAGTGCTAGTCGGCCACAGGAAGAGACCCAGTACTTC.